This T cell receptor (beta chain) was profiled in a study of T-cell memory formation after mild COVID-19. This clonotype was detected only a few times. Trimming stripped 4 bases from V and 3 bases from J, with 18 bases between. Germline V gene lookup returns CDR1 SGHRS and CDR2 YFSETQ. The CDR3 is made up of 16 amino acids. From 5'RACE with constant-segment primers came TCR alpha and TCR beta cDNA libraries that carried sample barcodes and UMIs. One entry per CDR3 protein, called by TCRdb with MiXCR from the 5' RACE reads. The repertoire holds around 200,000 distinct CDR3 sequences, with roughly 10% as singletons.

The chain uses TRBV5-1 and TRBJ2-3, with D possibly being TRBD2 (6 bases). The source of this sequence is a man aged 18 to 29 who had mild COVID-19 (a few samples of this study predate the infection). Cell type and time point are not known. Sequencing was performed on PBMCs or a T cell subset sorted from them (not recorded which). Here the CDR3 DNA reads TGCGCCAGCAGCCCGGGACCCGGGACTTTAACAGATACGCAGTATTTT. Translated, it gives CASSPGPGTLTDTQYF.